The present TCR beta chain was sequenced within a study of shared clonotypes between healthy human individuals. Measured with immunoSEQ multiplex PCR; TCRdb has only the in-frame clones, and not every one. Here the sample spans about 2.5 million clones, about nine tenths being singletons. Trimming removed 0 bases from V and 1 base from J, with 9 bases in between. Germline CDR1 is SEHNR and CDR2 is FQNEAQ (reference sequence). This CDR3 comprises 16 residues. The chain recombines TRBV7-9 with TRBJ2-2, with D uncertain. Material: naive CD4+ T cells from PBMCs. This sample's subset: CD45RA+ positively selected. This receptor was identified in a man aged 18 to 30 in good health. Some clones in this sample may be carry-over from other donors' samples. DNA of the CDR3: TGTGCCAGCAGCTTAGCCACACCGCGGAACACCGGGGAGCTGTTTTTT. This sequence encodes CASSLATPRNTGELFF.